Detailed here is one T cell receptor (beta chain). The data belong to a study of blood T cell repertoires in COVID-19. On the study more broadly: COVID-19 samples from acute and convalescent phases originated in the United States, Italy and Spain. T cells, B-cell-depleted T cells, or PBMCs provided the cDNA or gDNA that served as material.

In the study's own analysis: From reference gene primer amplification, estimates of nucleated cell counts were derived. TCRdb's copy holds only in-frame clones and misses some; the assay was immunoSEQ multiplex PCR. That table gives V, J and clone size, and the DNA gave D and trimming. The sample holds about 68,000 clones, 89% seen once. Per germline, CDR1 SGHAT and CDR2 FQNNGV. This CDR3 has 15 residues. The trim removed 5 bases at V and 4 bases at J, leaving 5 bases unmatched. The genes are TRBV11-2 and TRBJ2-5; TRBD2 aligns across 12 bases. Sample: peripheral blood. The TCR was taken from a man between 50 and 59 years old with active COVID-19. CDR3 in amino acids: CASSPMTSGGETQYF. Written as DNA, the CDR3 is TGTGCCAGCAGCCCAATGACTAGCGGGGGAGAGACCCAGTACTTC.